This TCR beta chain was captured in a study of blood T cell repertoires in COVID-19. In the authors' methods: How many nucleated cells were present was estimated from reference gene primer amplification. Sequencing was performed with immunoSEQ multiplex PCR; in TCRdb, only in-frame clones are kept and a portion is missing. Clonal size and the V and J genes are those of that table, whereas D and trimming came from the DNA. This table has about 45,000 clones, around 86% appearing once. The table lists this clone with a few counts. Trimming took 0 bases from V and 3 from J; bases not matched to a gene: 7. In germline, CDR1 is LGHNA, CDR2 YSLEER. The CDR3 spans 17 residues.

Sequenced material: peripheral blood. This chain links TRBV4-3 with TRBJ1-4, with TRBD1 matching over 7 bases. The clonotype comes from a human donor in a cohort sampled during active COVID-19. CDR3 sequence reads: CASSQDGPGTANEKLFF. CDR3 coding DNA: TGCGCCAGCAGCCAAGATGGCCCCGGGACAGCTAATGAAAAACTGTTTTTT.